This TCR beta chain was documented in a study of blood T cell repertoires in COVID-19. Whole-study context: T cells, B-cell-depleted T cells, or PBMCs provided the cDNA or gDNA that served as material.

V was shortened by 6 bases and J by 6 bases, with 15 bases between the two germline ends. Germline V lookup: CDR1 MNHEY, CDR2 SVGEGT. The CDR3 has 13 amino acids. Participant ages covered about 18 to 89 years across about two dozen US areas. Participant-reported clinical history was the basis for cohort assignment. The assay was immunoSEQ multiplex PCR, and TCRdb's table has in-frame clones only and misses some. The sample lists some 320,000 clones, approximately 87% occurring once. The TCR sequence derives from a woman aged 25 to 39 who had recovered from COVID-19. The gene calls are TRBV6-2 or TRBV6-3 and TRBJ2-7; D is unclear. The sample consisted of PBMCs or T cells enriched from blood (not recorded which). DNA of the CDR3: TGTGCCAGCAGCTGGATAACAGCCAGCGAGCAGTACTTC. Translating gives CASSWITASEQYF.